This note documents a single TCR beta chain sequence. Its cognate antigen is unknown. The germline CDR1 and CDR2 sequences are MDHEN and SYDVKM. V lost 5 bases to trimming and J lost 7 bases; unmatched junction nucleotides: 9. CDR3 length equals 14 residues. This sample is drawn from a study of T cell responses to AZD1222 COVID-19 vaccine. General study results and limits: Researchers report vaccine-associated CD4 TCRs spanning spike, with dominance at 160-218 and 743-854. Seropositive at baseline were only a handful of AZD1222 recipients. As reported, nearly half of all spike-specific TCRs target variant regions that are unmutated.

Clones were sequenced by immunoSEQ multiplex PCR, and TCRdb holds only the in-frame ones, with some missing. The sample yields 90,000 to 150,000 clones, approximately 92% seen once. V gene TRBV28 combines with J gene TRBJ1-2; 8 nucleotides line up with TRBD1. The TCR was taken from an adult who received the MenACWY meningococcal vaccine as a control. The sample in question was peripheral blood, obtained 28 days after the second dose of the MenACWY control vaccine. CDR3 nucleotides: TGTGCCAGCAGTACCCCGGACAGGGTCGTTGGCTACACCTTC. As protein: CASSTPDRVVGYTF.